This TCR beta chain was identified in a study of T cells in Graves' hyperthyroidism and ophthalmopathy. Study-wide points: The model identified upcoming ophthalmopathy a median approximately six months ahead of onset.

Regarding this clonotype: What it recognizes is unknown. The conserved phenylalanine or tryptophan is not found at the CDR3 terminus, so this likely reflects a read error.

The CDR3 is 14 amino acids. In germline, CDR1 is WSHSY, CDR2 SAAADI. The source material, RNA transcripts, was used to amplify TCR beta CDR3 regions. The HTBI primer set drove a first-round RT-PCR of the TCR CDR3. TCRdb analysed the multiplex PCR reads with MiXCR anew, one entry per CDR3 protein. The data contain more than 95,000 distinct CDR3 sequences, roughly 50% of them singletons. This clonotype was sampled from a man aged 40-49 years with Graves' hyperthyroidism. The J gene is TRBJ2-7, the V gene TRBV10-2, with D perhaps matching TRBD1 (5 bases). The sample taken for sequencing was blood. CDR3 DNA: TGCGCCAGCAGCCGGGCGTCAGGGTTCTACAAGCAGTACTCC. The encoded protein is CASSRASGFYKQYS.